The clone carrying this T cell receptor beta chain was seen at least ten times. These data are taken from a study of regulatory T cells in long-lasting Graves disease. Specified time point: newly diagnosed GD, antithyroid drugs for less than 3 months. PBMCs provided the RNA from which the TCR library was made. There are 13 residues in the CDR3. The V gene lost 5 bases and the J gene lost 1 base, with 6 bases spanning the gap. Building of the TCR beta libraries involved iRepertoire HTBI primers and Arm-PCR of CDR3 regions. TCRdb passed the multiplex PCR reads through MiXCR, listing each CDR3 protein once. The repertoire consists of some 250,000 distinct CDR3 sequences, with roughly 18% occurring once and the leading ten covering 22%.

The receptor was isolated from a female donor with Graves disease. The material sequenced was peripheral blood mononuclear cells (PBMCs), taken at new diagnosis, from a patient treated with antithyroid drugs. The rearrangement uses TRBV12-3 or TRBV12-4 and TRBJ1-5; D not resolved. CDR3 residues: CASSRMSNQPQHF. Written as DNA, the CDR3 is TGTGCCAGCAGTCGTATGAGCAATCAGCCCCAGCATTTT.